This T cell receptor (beta chain) was sequenced during a study of vaccination and CD4 T cells after COVID-19. On the study more broadly: Overlapping spike peptides from SARS-CoV-2, HCoV-NL63, HCoV-OC43 and HCoV-229E served to stimulate the cells.

The treatment was: roughly nine-day PBMC culture with coronavirus spike peptide pools or control peptides (ViraFEST assay). ViraFEST used peptide pools to expand antigen-specific T cells, then sequenced TCRs. Sequencing of cultured CD4+ T cell DNA used the Oncomine TCR Beta short-read assay. TCRdb passed the PCR reads through MiXCR, listing each CDR3 protein once. This repertoire shows around 14,000 distinct CDR3 sequences, 53% found once; its top ten account for around 10%. Losses at the gene ends were 5 bases for V and 11 bases for J; bases not matched to a gene: 12. The CDR3 contains 12 residues. Germline V CDR1 and CDR2: DFQATT, SNEGSKA (reference sequence). Concerning this clonotype itself: Its antigen is not identified.

The chain employs TRBV20-1 and TRBJ2-7; TRBD1 matches 7 bases. Sequenced material: CD4+ T cells from blood, cultured in vitro, taken before SARS-CoV-2 vaccination. The sequence was collected from a human donor who had recovered from COVID-19. CDR3 protein: CSAYRDSESEYF. The CDR3 coding sequence is TGCAGTGCTTACCGGGACAGCGAGTCCGAGTACTTC.